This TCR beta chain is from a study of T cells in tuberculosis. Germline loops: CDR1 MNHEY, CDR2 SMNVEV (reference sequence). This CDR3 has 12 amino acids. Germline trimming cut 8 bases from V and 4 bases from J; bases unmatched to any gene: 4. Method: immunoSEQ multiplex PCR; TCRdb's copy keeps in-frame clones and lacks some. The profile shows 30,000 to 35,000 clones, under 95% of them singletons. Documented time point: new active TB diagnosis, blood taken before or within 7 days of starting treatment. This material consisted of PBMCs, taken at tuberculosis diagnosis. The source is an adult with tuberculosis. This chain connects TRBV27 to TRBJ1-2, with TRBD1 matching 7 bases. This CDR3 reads CASGNRGYGYTF. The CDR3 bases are TGTGCCAGCGGTAACAGGGGCTATGGCTACACCTTC.